The clone carrying this TCR beta chain was observed a handful of times. Antigen unknown. The data were obtained in a study of post-analysis software for immune sequencing data. As for the study in general: Patients had relapsing-remitting, secondary progressive or progressive-relapsing multiple sclerosis; some lacked subtype.

Broader study findings: People with multiple sclerosis had a significantly lower normalized Chao1 diversity than controls did. Co-batched samples clustered tightly together by F measure. Five TRBV segments were significantly more frequent in patients than in controls. TRBV5-6, TRBV5-1 and TRBV20-1 were among these segments.

The library was made from cDNA and included unique molecular identifiers. Between roughly 1 and 10 million T cells gave rise to approximately 520,000 cDNA molecules. Via MiXCR, TCRdb re-called the PCR reads, giving one row per CDR3 protein. This table has about 430,000 distinct CDR3 sequences, approximately 37% appearing once. Unmatched junction bases numbered 7, after V lost 3 bases and J lost 3 bases. The CDR3 loop spans 15 amino acids. Germline V lookup: CDR1 MNHEY, CDR2 SMNVEV (reference sequence). Sequencing used blood. The chain joins TRBV27 to TRBJ1-1; 7 bases match TRBD1. The sequence derives from a girl aged 2 to 10 with multiple sclerosis. CDR3 nucleotide sequence: TGTGCCAGCAGTTTTTCGAGGGGGCAGGACACTGAAGCTTTCTTT. Translation: CASSFSRGQDTEAFF.